A single sample is the source of the 30 T cell receptor beta chains below, sequenced in a study of blood T cell repertoires in COVID-19. The method was immunoSEQ multiplex PCR; TCRdb's version includes in-frame clones alone and lacks a portion of them. The sample lists around 450,000 clones, roughly 85% occurring once. Sample: PBMCs or T cells enriched from blood (not recorded which). Source of these receptors: a woman younger than 35 with acute COVID-19.

This chain joins TRBV5-6 and TRBJ1-1; tentative D call: TRBD1 (5 bases). Germline CDR1 SGHDT, CDR2 YYEEEE. This CDR3 has 14 residues. The germline V and J ends were trimmed by 4 bases and 1 base, with 11 bases remaining between them. The CDR3, as DNA: TGTGCCAGCAGCAGGGGACTCGGGAACACTGAAGCTTTCTTT. Encoded protein: CASSRGLGNTEAFF.

DNA of the CDR3: TGTGCCAGCAGCAGACGGGACAGCAGCAATCAGCCCCAGCATTTT. Its protein is CASSRRDSSNQPQHF. The chain joins TRBV21-1 to TRBJ1-5; the table names TRBD1, a call not compared with the DNA. TRBV21-1 is a recognized pseudogene. The CDR3 is 15 amino acids.

This chain uses TRBV27 with TRBJ2-6, with no clear D. Germline V gives CDR1 MNHEY, CDR2 SMNVEV (reference sequence). The ends were cut back, 1 base at V and 0 bases at J, with 4 bases in the middle. The CDR3 consists of 15 residues. Written as DNA, the CDR3 is TGTGCCAGCAGTTTATACTTCTCTGGGGCCAACGTCCTGACTTTC. Translation: CASSLYFSGANVLTF.

The genes are TRBV18 and TRBJ2-1; a weak D match, TRBD1 (5 bases). CDR3 length equals 16 residues. Between the trimmed V and J ends, which lost 3 bases and 2 bases, there was a span of 14 bases. CDR1 and CDR2 (germline): KGHSH, LQKENI. The CDR3 bases are TGTGCCAGCTCACCGAGACCCCAGGGCACCTACAATGAGCAGTTCTTC. Its protein is CASSPRPQGTYNEQFF.

The chain recombines TRBV9 with TRBJ2-7; TRBD1 aligns across 7 bases. Germline V gene data show CDR1 as SGDLS and CDR2 as YYNGEE. Unmatched junction bases numbered 4, after V lost 4 bases and J lost 6 bases. This CDR3 is built from 12 residues. The CDR3 spells CASSFSGGEQYF. The CDR3 DNA is TGTGCCAGCAGCTTCTCAGGGGGCGAGCAGTACTTC.

The rearrangement joins TRBV27 to TRBJ2-7, with D tentatively TRBD2 (5 bases). The CDR3 is 13 amino acids. The V end was cut by 3 bases, the J end by 4 bases, with 10 bases between. CDR1 and CDR2 (germline): MNHEY, SMNVEV (reference sequence). CDR3 in amino acids: CASSFGGRYEQYF. CDR3 DNA sequence: TGTGCCAGCAGTTTCGGAGGACGATACGAGCAGTACTTC.

The chain couples TRBV28 to TRBJ2-6, with D perhaps matching TRBD1 (5 bases). V gave up 3 bases and J gave up 2 bases, with 8 bases separating them. CDR3 length: 15 amino acids. CDR1 is MDHEN, CDR2 SYDVKM, per germline. CDR3 sequence: CASSFSRAGANVLTF. The CDR3 bases are TGTGCCAGCAGTTTTAGCAGGGCTGGGGCCAACGTCCTGACTTTC.

The sample holds a few counts of this clone. V is TRBV5-1 and J is TRBJ1-3; the D is unclear. Germline loops: CDR1 SGHRS, CDR2 YFSETQ. The V end was cut by 0 bases, the J end by 2 bases, with 3 bases between. There are 13 residues in the CDR3. The CDR3 nucleotides are TGCGCCAGCAGCTTGGTAGCTGGAAACACCATATATTTT. This sequence encodes CASSLVAGNTIYF.

The rearrangement uses TRBV7-2 and TRBJ1-5, with 9 bases identical to TRBD1. V lost 5 bases and J lost 5; bases outside the gene matches: 7. The germline gives CDR1 SGHTA, CDR2 FQGNSA. The CDR3 runs 15 residues. CDR3 coding DNA: TGTGCCAGCAGCACAACCCGGGACAGGGATCAGCCCCAGCATTTT. Protein sequence: CASSTTRDRDQPQHF.

The chain combines TRBV3-1 (or the pseudogene TRBV3-2) with TRBJ2-3; D gene ambiguous. CDR1 is LGHDT and CDR2 is YNNKEL in the germline V gene (reference sequence). The CDR3 totals 12 residues. V was shortened by 4 bases and J by 2 bases, with 4 bases between the two germline ends. The CDR3 sequence: CASSLSTDTQYF. For the CDR3, the DNA is TGTGCCAGCAGCCTCTCCACAGATACGCAGTATTTT.

The J gene is TRBJ2-3, the V gene TRBV28, with 9 positions matching TRBD2. In germline, CDR1 is MDHEN, CDR2 SYDVKM. CDR3 length: 18 residues. Losses at the gene ends were 8 bases for V and 2 bases for J; bases not matched to a gene: 17. The CDR3 loop is CASASRAGREGPTDTQYF. The DNA for the CDR3 is TGTGCCAGCGCCTCTCGAGCCGGGCGGGAGGGCCCCACAGATACGCAGTATTTT.

The chain is built from TRBV7-3 and TRBJ1-5, with TRBD1 matching over 8 bases. V lost 5 bases and J lost 7; bases outside the gene matches: 4. CDR1 and CDR2 (germline): SGHTA, FQGTGA. The CDR3 runs 13 residues. Here the CDR3 DNA reads TGTGCCAGCAGCCCAGGACAGGGCCAGCCCCAGCATTTT. Translation gives CASSPGQGQPQHF.

The chain couples TRBV19 to TRBJ2-1; TRBD2 is a possible D gene (6 bases). V was pared by 4 bases and J by 8 bases, with 21 bases between. This CDR3 is 16 amino acids long. The germline V gene has CDR1 LNHDA and CDR2 SQIVND (reference sequence). CDR3 coding DNA: TGTGCCAGTAGTACCCCCGAGGTCGGGAGAAGGTATGAGCAGTTCTTC. Protein: CASSTPEVGRRYEQFF.

The CDR3 DNA is TGCGCCAGCAGTGAAGACTCCTCGATCACAGATACGCAGTATTTT. Protein: CASSEDSSITDTQYF. The rearrangement links TRBV5-1 to TRBJ2-3; no clear D gene. The CDR3 is 15 amino acids. Trimming took off 5 bases at V and 2 bases at J, with 15 bases between the two ends. The germline gives CDR1 SGHRS, CDR2 YFSETQ.

J is TRBJ1-3 and V is TRBV7-9; 7 positions match TRBD1. Unmatched junction bases numbered 9, after V lost 5 bases and J lost 5 bases. The CDR3 is 15 amino acids. Germline loops: CDR1 SEHNR, CDR2 FQNEAQ (reference sequence). In nucleotides, the CDR3 is TGTGCCAGCAGCCAAGGGACAGCTGAACGAAACACCATATATTTT. Translating it yields CASSQGTAERNTIYF.

The V call is TRBV7-2, the J call TRBJ1-1, with D possibly being TRBD1 (6 bases). Trimming took 2 bases from V and 5 from J, leaving 21 bases between them. There are 17 residues in the CDR3. In germline, CDR1 is SGHTA, CDR2 FQGNSA. As DNA, the CDR3 is TGTGCCAGCAGCTTACGACGGGGGGCAGCCTCGGAGACTGAAGCTTTCTTT. Residues: CASSLRRGAASETEAFF.

A word on this clone: Germline is not matched at one junction end, which may reflect a read error. The chain uses TRBV2 and TRBJ2-1; a possible D gene is TRBD1 (5 bases). Per germline, CDR1 SNHLY and CDR2 FYNNEI. The CDR3 has 12 residues. CDR3 sequence: CASSETAGNDLF. The CDR3 nucleotides are TGTGCCAGCAGTGAAACAGCAGGGAATGATCTCTTC.

In regard to this clone: This sample includes further DNA sequences coding for the same CDR3. V usage is TRBV5-1 and J usage is TRBJ1-3, with 9 nucleotides matching TRBD1. This CDR3 spans 15 amino acids. The junction had 5 bases not matched to a gene; V was cut back by 3 bases and J by 4 bases. Germline lookup yields CDR1 SGHRS and CDR2 YFSETQ. The CDR3 DNA is TGCGCCAGCAGCTCGACAGGGGGATCCGGAAACACCATATATTTT. Amino acid sequence: CASSSTGGSGNTIYF. The full variable domain, completed using reference TRBV5-1 and TRBJ1-3, is KAGVTQTPRYLIKTRGQQVTLSCSPISGHRSVSWYQQTPGQGLQFLFEYFSETQRNKGNFPGRFSGRQFSNSRSEMNVSTLELGDSALYLCASSSTGGSGNTIYFGEGSWLTVV.

The gene calls are TRBV30 and TRBJ1-3; D uncertain. The CDR3 contains 11 residues. Germline CDR1 is GTSNPN and CDR2 is SVGIG (reference sequence). V gave up 7 bases and J gave up 5 bases, with 9 bases separating them. CDR3: CAFLFRNTIYF. CDR3 nucleotide sequence: TGTGCCTTCCTTTTTCGAAACACCATATATTTT.

This chain links TRBV27 with TRBJ2-3; 10 bases match TRBD2. The CDR3 runs 16 residues. The trim removed 3 bases at V and 0 bases at J, leaving 3 bases unmatched. Germline loops: CDR1 MNHEY, CDR2 SMNVEV (reference sequence). CDR3 in DNA: TGTGCCAGCAGTTTTTCGACTAGCGGGAGCACAGATACGCAGTATTTT. The encoded protein is CASSFSTSGSTDTQYF.

This clone was observed once. The chain has TRBV5-6 and TRBJ2-5; D is possibly TRBD1 (6 bases). CDR1 and CDR2 (germline): SGHDT, YYEEEE. The V gene lost 1 base and the J gene lost 1 base, with 14 bases spanning the gap. The CDR3 consists of 16 residues. The CDR3 DNA reads as TGTGCCAGCAGCTTGTTGTTCAGGGGCCCCCAAGAGACCCAGTACTTC. The encoded protein is CASSLLFRGPQETQYF. Supplemented by reference TRBV5-6 and TRBJ2-5, the full variable domain reads DAGVTQSPTHLIKTRGQQVTLRCSPKSGHDTVSWYQQALGQGPQFIFQYYEEEERQRGNFPDRFSGHQFPNYSSELNVNALLLGDSALYLCASSLLFRGPQETQYFGPGTRLLVL.

The CDR3 coding sequence is TGTGCCTGGGGACAACTGGGACTAGCGGCCCATGAGCAGTTCTTC. It encodes CAWGQLGLAAHEQFF. V gene TRBV30 combines with J gene TRBJ2-1, with TRBD2 identical over 11 bases. The junction had 11 bases not matched to a gene; V was cut back by 5 bases and J by 8 bases. Germline V gives CDR1 GTSNPN, CDR2 SVGIG (reference sequence). This CDR3 has 15 residues.

V gene TRBV5-1 combines with J gene TRBJ1-1; D is unclear. Trimming stripped 1 base from V and 1 base from J, with 8 bases between. Germline V gene data show CDR1 as SGHRS and CDR2 as YFSETQ. The CDR3 consists of 14 residues. The CDR3 region has the DNA TGCGCCAGCAGCTTGCGGCAGGCGAACACTGAAGCTTTCTTT. It translates to CASSLRQANTEAFF.

The chain uses TRBV5-4 and TRBJ2-7; D unresolved. Germline V lookup: CDR1 SGHNT, CDR2 YYREEE (reference sequence). Trimming shortened V by 1 base and J by 3 bases, and 8 bases separated the two germline ends. The length of the CDR3 is 13 residues. DNA of the CDR3: TGTGCCAGCAGCTTGACAGATCGCTACGAGCAGTACTTC. Protein: CASSLTDRYEQYF.

This clone was seen only a few times. The V gene is TRBV7-3, the J gene TRBJ2-2; D uncertain. The V end was cut by 4 bases, the J end by 6 bases, with 6 bases between. The CDR3 spans 12 residues. The germline gives CDR1 SGHTA, CDR2 FQGTGA. CDR3 amino acids: CASSSGSGELFF. The CDR3 DNA is TGTGCCAGCAGCTCAGGCTCCGGGGAGCTGTTTTTT.

This clone was counted a single time. DNA for the CDR3: TGTGCCATCAGTTTGACAGGGGGCCGACTAGCGCTAGGCACAGATACGCAGTATTTT. This codes for CAISLTGGRLALGTDTQYF. V and J are TRBV10-3 and TRBJ2-3; 10 bases agree with TRBD1. From germline, CDR1 is ENHRY and CDR2 SYGVKD. V gave up 5 bases and J gave up 1 base; unmatched junction bases: 15. This CDR3 has 19 residues.

This chain uses TRBV4-3 with TRBJ2-3; a weak D match, TRBD2 (6 bases). The CDR3 is 18 amino acids. Trimming pared 0 bases from V and 6 bases from J, leaving 22 bases between. Germline CDR1 LGHNA, CDR2 YSLEER. CDR3 sequence (DNA): TGCGCCAGCAGCCAAGATCATCGGGGACTGGCGGGAATCGATACGCAGTATTTT. This codes for CASSQDHRGLAGIDTQYF.

J is TRBJ2-7 and V is TRBV28; 7 bases fit TRBD1. The CDR3 consists of 14 residues. CDR1 MDHEN and CDR2 SYDVKM come from the germline V gene. Unmatched junction bases numbered 7, after V lost 6 bases and J lost 2 bases. This CDR3 reads CASRVTGMAYEQYF. In DNA form, the CDR3 reads TGTGCCAGCAGGGTGACAGGGATGGCCTACGAGCAGTACTTC.

The chain recombines TRBV7-9 with TRBJ2-7, with D perhaps matching TRBD2 (7 bases). Between the trimmed V and J ends, which lost 2 bases and 2 bases, there was a span of 16 bases. CDR3 size: 16 residues. The germline V gene encodes CDR1 SEHNR and CDR2 FQNEAQ (reference sequence). This chain's CDR3 is CASSLPLEGGTYEQYF. For the CDR3, the DNA is TGTGCCAGCAGCTTACCCCTGGAGGGGGGGACCTACGAGCAGTACTTC.

The chain links TRBV3-1 (or the pseudogene TRBV3-2) to TRBJ1-3; perhaps TRBD1 as D (5 bases). Germline V gives CDR1 LGHDT, CDR2 YNNKEL (reference sequence). This CDR3 has 13 residues. Between the trimmed V and J ends, which lost 4 bases and 11 bases, there was a span of 15 bases. The CDR3 protein is CASSRGGGEAIYF. DNA for the CDR3: TGTGCCAGCAGCCGCGGGGGGGGAGAGGCCATATATTTT.